This T cell receptor (beta chain) was retrieved from a study of blood T cell repertoires in COVID-19. Across the study: Sites in the United States, Italy and Spain provided acute and convalescent COVID-19 samples. T cells, B-cell-depleted T cells, or PBMCs supplied cDNA or gDNA.

Germline CDR1 is MNHEY and CDR2 is SMNVEV (reference sequence). Losses at the gene ends were 10 bases for V and 0 bases for J; bases not matched to a gene: 3. The length of the CDR3 is 12 residues. In the authors' workflow: Reference gene primers were amplified, and this amplification served to estimate nucleated cell counts. TCRdb keeps only in-frame clones here, not all; method: immunoSEQ multiplex PCR. The D gene and trimming were derived from the DNA, and the V and J assignments and clone size from that table. The data show about 220,000 clones, roughly 82% seen once. Only a few counts were recorded for this clone.

What was sequenced was peripheral blood. The sequence was collected from a man over 45 with active or convalescent COVID-19. The chain carries TRBV27 and TRBJ2-7, with 7 bases fitting TRBD1. The CDR3 spells CATRDSSYEQYV. As DNA, the CDR3 is TGTGCCACCAGGGACAGCTCCTACGAGCAGTACGTC.